The 26 T cell receptor beta chains given below trace back to one sample, sequenced in a study of T cells in Graves' hyperthyroidism and ophthalmopathy. TCR beta CDR3 sequences were amplified from RNA transcripts. HTBI primers were employed in a first-round RT-PCR of the TCR CDR3. TCRdb reanalysed the multiplex PCR reads using MiXCR and keeps one entry per CDR3 protein. The table includes approximately 480,000 distinct CDR3 sequences, about 20% detected once. The sequenced material came from blood. Receptors were obtained from a man younger than 30 with Graves' hyperthyroidism.

This clonotype was seen at least ten times. In nucleotides, the CDR3 is TGTGCCAGCAGTCCCGGGGGCACCGGGGAGCTGTTTTTT. This codes for CASSPGGTGELFF. V is TRBV12-3 or TRBV12-4 and J is TRBJ2-2; D may be TRBD2 (6 bases). V lost 5 bases to trimming and J lost 4 bases, with 8 bases between them. The CDR3 spans 13 residues.

This clonotype was seen at least ten times. This chain links TRBV25-1 with TRBJ1-2, with D unresolved. CDR3 length equals 13 residues. Trimming pared 3 bases from V and 8 bases from J, leaving 13 bases between. The germline V gene has CDR1 MGHDK and CDR2 SYGVNS. The CDR3 reads CASSDIGRKGYTF. DNA of the CDR3: TGTGCCAGCAGTGATATAGGCCGGAAGGGCTACACCTTC.

The rearrangement uses TRBV20-1 and TRBJ2-7; tentative D call: TRBD2 (5 bases). The CDR3 length is 12 residues. V was trimmed by 3 bases and J by 7 bases, leaving 13 bases between them. Germline V gene data show CDR1 as DFQATT and CDR2 as SNEGSKA (reference sequence). CDR3: CSASSGKREQYF. The CDR3 DNA sequence: TGCAGTGCTAGTTCGGGGAAGAGGGAGCAGTACTTC.

This clonotype came up many times. The chain couples TRBV28 to TRBJ2-7; no clear D gene. The length of the CDR3 is 14 residues. Trimming shortened V by 8 bases and J by 2 bases, and 16 bases separated the two germline ends. Germline V lookup: CDR1 MDHEN, CDR2 SYDVKM. The CDR3 loop reads CASLKTLSTYEQYF. Here the CDR3 DNA reads TGTGCCAGCCTGAAGACATTATCAACCTACGAGCAGTACTTC.

About this clonotype itself: An end of the junction does not agree with germline; a read error may underlie this. The chain carries TRBV29-1 and TRBJ2-7, with 8 bases fitting TRBD1. The CDR3 contains 13 residues. Germline-derived CDR1 and CDR2 are SQVTM and ANQGSEA. The chain's CDR3 is CSVGDRGSDEQYF. CDR3 DNA: TGCAGCGTAGGAGACAGGGGCTCCGACGAGCAGTACTTC.

This sequence joins TRBV18 and TRBJ2-2, with 7 bases matching TRBD1. The V segment lost 4 bases and the J segment 5 bases; nucleotides outside the gene matches: 4. Germline lookup yields CDR1 KGHSH and CDR2 LQKENI. CDR3 length: 14 amino acids. The DNA of the CDR3 is TGTGCCAGCTCACGAGAACAGGGGACCGGGGAGCTGTTTTTT. Protein: CASSREQGTGELFF.

This sequence joins TRBV6-1 and TRBJ2-7; the match to TRBD1 covers 10 bases. The CDR3 is 15 residues long. V lost 6 bases to trimming and J lost 6 bases; unmatched junction nucleotides: 11. Germline V gene data show CDR1 as MNHNS and CDR2 as SASEGT. CDR3 in amino acids: CASSPTRDRGFEQYF. CDR3 nucleotides: TGTGCCAGCAGCCCAACCCGGGACAGGGGTTTCGAGCAGTACTTC.

At least ten counts were recorded for this clonotype. A junction boundary mismatches the germline segment, possibly from a read error. This rearrangement joins TRBV6-1 to TRBJ1-1; possibly TRBD1 for D (5 bases). This CDR3 region has 13 residues. CDR1 MNHNS and CDR2 SASEGT come from the germline V gene. The CDR3 region is CASIRVVNTEASF. The CDR3 DNA reads as TGTGCCAGCATCAGGGTGGTGAACACTGAAGCTTCCTTT.

This clonotype showed up many times. The J gene is TRBJ1-5, the V gene TRBV6-5; 7 bases fit TRBD1. The germline gives CDR1 MNHEY, CDR2 SVGAGI. The CDR3 length is 15 residues. With V trimmed by 0 bases and J by 3 bases, 2 bases remained unmatched. CDR3 DNA sequence: TGTGCCAGCAGTTACTCGGACAGGATCAATCAGCCCCAGCATTTT. Protein: CASSYSDRINQPQHF.

At least ten counts were recorded for this clonotype. The chain is built from TRBV12-3 or TRBV12-4 and TRBJ2-2, with TRBD1 matching 8 bases. This CDR3 has 16 residues. V was clipped by 5 bases and J by 2 bases; unmatched bases: 7. CDR3 nucleotide sequence: TGTGCCAGCAGTGCGCGGGACAGGCTAAACACCGGGGAGCTGTTTTTT. It specifies CASSARDRLNTGELFF.

This clonotype was recorded at least ten times. The chain is built from TRBV6-2 or TRBV6-3 and TRBJ1-5; D not certain. Germline V gives CDR1 MNHEY, CDR2 SVGEGT. Between the trimmed V and J ends, which lost 5 bases and 5 bases, there was a span of 22 bases. CDR3 length: 17 amino acids. For the CDR3, the DNA is TGTGCCAGCAGTCCCTTCCCTTCGGGCAGGACGGATCAGCCCCAGCATTTT. It codes for CASSPFPSGRTDQPQHF.

The chain carries TRBV4-2 and TRBJ1-5; TRBD1 agrees at 9 bases. The CDR3 contains 18 residues. V shed 0 bases and J 2 bases; nucleotides not matched to a gene: 8. From germline, CDR1 is LGHNA and CDR2 YNFKEQ. In DNA, the CDR3 is TGTGCCAGCAGCCAAGATTCCAGGACAGGGGTTGGCAATCAGCCCCAGCATTTT. It codes for CASSQDSRTGVGNQPQHF.

There are many counts of this clonotype. The V call is TRBV6-1, the J call TRBJ2-7; D is perhaps TRBD1 or TRBD2 (5 bases each). The CDR3 runs 13 residues. The V end lost 8 bases, the J end lost 1 base, and 12 bases lay between the germline ends. Germline V gene data show CDR1 as MNHNS and CDR2 as SASEGT. The CDR3 DNA is TGTGCCAGCGCATGGGGGAATTCCTACGAGCAGTACTTC. Encoded protein: CASAWGNSYEQYF.

Ten or more counts support this clonotype. The chain joins TRBV5-1 to TRBJ1-1; D remains ambiguous. This CDR3 region has 14 residues. Between the trimmed V and J ends, which lost 0 bases and 3 bases, there was a span of 9 bases. The germline CDR1 and CDR2 sequences are SGHRS and YFSETQ. CDR3 DNA sequence: TGCGCCAGCAGCTTGGCCCAGTCGCACACTGAAGCTTTCTTT. Amino acid sequence: CASSLAQSHTEAFF.

This clonotype has a handful of counts. This chain links TRBV6-2 or TRBV6-3 with TRBJ2-5; D call uncertain. The CDR3 spans 12 residues. Germline CDR1 MNHEY, CDR2 SVGEGT. V was cut by 3 bases and J by 5 bases, with 7 bases left in between. CDR3 in DNA: TGTGCCAGCAGTTATGGGGTGGAGACCCAGTACTTC. Its protein product is CASSYGVETQYF.

This clonotype showed up many times. The chain recombines TRBV6-5 with TRBJ1-1, with D maybe TRBD1 (6 bases). Trimming removed 0 bases at V and 9 bases at J, with 17 bases between. The CDR3 has 15 amino acids. CDR1 MNHEY and CDR2 SVGAGI come from the germline V gene. CDR3 sequence (DNA): TGTGCCAGCAGTTACTCGCCAGGGGCCGGAAAAAAAGCTTTCTTT. Its protein product is CASSYSPGAGKKAFF.

This clonotype was found a few times. In DNA, the CDR3 is TGTGCCTGGAGAGAGCCGGGACAGGGGAACTATGGCTACACCTTC. It encodes CAWREPGQGNYGYTF. The chain carries TRBV30 and TRBJ1-2, with TRBD1 identical over 10 bases. Losses at the gene ends were 3 bases for V and 2 bases for J; bases not matched to a gene: 6. The CDR3 covers 15 residues. Per the germline V gene, CDR1 is GTSNPN and CDR2 is SVGIG (reference sequence).

This clonotype was detected many times. The DNA of the CDR3 is TGTGCCAGCAGCTTAGTTCAAGGTCTCCAAGAGACCCAGTACTTC. Translating it yields CASSLVQGLQETQYF. The chain carries TRBV11-3 and TRBJ2-5, with unresolved D. Germline values: CDR1 SGHNT, CDR2 YENEEA. This CDR3 is 15 amino acids long. The V end was cut by 1 base, the J end by 1 base, with 10 bases between.

This clonotype was observed many times. The chain recombines TRBV6-6 with TRBJ2-7; TRBD1 matches at 8 bases. The junction had 21 bases not matched to a gene; V was cut back by 5 bases and J by 0 bases. CDR1 MNHNY and CDR2 SVGAGI come from the germline V gene (reference sequence). The CDR3 sequence is 20 residues long. The CDR3: CASSPRTGRAQTRYSYEQYF. The CDR3 nucleotides read TGTGCCAGCAGTCCTAGGACAGGGAGAGCCCAGACCAGGTACTCCTACGAGCAGTACTTC.

This clonotype has ten or more counts. CDR3 sequence reads: CASSYSGGGEGENTEAFF. Written as DNA, the CDR3 is TGTGCCAGCAGTTACTCTGGTGGGGGGGAAGGGGAAAACACTGAAGCTTTCTTT. This chain joins TRBV6-2 or TRBV6-3 and TRBJ1-1; D perhaps matches TRBD1 (5 bases). There are 18 residues in the CDR3. Trimming shortened V by 0 bases and J by 2 bases, and 19 bases separated the two germline ends. Germline lookup yields CDR1 MNHEY and CDR2 SVGEGT.

This clonotype occurred many times. The chain links TRBV2 to TRBJ2-3, with D hard to call. The CDR3 length is 13 residues. Germline CDR1 and CDR2: SNHLY and FYNNEI. The V and J ends lost 1 base and 6 bases respectively, with 8 bases between them. The CDR3 is CASSEEVHDTQYF. In nucleotides, the CDR3 is TGTGCCAGCAGTGAAGAGGTCCACGATACGCAGTATTTT.

As for this clonotype: Mismatch with germline at one junction end may stem from a read error. The chain joins TRBV6-1 to TRBJ2-7; D perhaps matches TRBD1 (6 bases). In germline, CDR1 is MNHNS, CDR2 SASEGT. The CDR3 totals 14 residues. CDR3: CASRTGFPSYDQYF. The CDR3 coding sequence is TGTGCCAGCCGTACAGGGTTCCCATCCTACGATCAGTACTTC.

The V call is TRBV4-1, the J call TRBJ1-3; D is ambiguous. CDR1 and CDR2 from the germline V gene are MGHRA and YSYEKL. Trimming cost V 4 bases and J 6 bases, with 25 bases left between them. The CDR3 spans 18 residues. The CDR3 reads CASSPINGSLEHINTIYF. As DNA, the CDR3 is TGCGCCAGCAGCCCTATCAACGGGTCTTTAGAACATATAAACACCATATATTTT.

This clonotype was detected many times. The chain uses TRBV28 and TRBJ2-7, with D perhaps TRBD1 or TRBD2 (6 bases each). This CDR3 contains 14 residues. CDR1 and CDR2 from the germline V gene are MDHEN and SYDVKM. The V end lost 3 bases, the J end lost 6 bases, and 15 bases lay between the germline ends. The CDR3 nucleotides are TGTGCCAGCAGTTTGGCGGGACACCCCTTCGAGCAGTACTTC. Its protein product is CASSLAGHPFEQYF.

This clonotype was seen a handful of times. The gene calls are TRBV12-3 or TRBV12-4 and TRBJ2-7; no clear D. The V gene lost 3 bases and the J gene lost 6 bases, with 12 bases spanning the gap. This CDR3 spans 13 amino acids. For the CDR3, the DNA is TGTGCCAGCAGTTTTGGCGGCGGTTTCGAGCAGTACTTC. Amino acids: CASSFGGGFEQYF.

At least ten counts were recorded for this clonotype. This chain links TRBV7-8 with TRBJ1-1; D is perhaps TRBD1 (6 bases). The V end was cut by 3 bases, the J end by 1 base, with 9 bases between. CDR1 SGHVS and CDR2 FQNEAQ come from the germline V gene. The CDR3 is 14 amino acids. The CDR3 DNA sequence: TGTGCCAGCAGCTTCCCGGGACAGAACACTGAAGCTTTCTTT. It translates to CASSFPGQNTEAFF.